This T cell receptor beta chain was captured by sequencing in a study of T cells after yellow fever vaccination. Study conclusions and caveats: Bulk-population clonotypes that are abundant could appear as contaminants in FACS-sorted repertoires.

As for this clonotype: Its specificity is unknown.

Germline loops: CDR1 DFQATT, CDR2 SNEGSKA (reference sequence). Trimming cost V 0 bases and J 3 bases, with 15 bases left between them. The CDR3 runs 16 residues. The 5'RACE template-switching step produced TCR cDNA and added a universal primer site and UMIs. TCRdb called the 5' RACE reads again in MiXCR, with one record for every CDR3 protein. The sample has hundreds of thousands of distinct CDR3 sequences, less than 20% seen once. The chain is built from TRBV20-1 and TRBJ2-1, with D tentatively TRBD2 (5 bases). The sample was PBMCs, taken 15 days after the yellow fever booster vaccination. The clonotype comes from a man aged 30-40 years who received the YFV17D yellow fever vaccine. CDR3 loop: CSARDLPGRGYNEQFF. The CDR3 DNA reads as TGCAGTGCTAGAGATCTGCCGGGAAGAGGCTACAATGAGCAGTTCTTC.